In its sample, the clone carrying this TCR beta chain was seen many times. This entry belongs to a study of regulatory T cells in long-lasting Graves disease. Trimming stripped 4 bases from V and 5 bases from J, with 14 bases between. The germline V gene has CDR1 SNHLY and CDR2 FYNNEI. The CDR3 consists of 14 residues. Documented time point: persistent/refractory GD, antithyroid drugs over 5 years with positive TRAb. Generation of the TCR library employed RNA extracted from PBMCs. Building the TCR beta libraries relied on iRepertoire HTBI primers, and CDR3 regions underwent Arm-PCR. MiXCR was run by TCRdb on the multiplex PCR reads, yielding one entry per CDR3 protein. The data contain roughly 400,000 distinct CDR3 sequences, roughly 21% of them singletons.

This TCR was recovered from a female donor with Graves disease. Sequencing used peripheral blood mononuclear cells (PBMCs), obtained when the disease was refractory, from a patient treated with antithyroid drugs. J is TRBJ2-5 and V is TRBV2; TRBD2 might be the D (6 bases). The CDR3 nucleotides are TGTGCCAGCAGTGGGAGAATACGGGAGGAGACCCAGTACTTC. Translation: CASSGRIREETQYF.